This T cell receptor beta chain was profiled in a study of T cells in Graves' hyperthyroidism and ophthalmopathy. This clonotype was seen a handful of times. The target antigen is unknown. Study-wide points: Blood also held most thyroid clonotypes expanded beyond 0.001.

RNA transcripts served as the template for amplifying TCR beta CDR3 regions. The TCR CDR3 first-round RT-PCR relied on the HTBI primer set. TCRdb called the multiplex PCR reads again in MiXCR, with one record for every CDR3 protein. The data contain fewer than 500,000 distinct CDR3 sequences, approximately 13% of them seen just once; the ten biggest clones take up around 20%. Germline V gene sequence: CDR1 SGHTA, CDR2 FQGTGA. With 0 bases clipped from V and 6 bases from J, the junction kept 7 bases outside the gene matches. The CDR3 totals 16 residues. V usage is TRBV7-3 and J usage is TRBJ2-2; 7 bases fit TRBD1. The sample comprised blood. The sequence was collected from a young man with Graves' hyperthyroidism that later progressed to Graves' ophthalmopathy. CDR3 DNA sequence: TGTGCCAGCAGCTTAACTGACAGGGTTTACTCCGGGGAGCTGTTTTTT. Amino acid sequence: CASSLTDRVYSGELFF.